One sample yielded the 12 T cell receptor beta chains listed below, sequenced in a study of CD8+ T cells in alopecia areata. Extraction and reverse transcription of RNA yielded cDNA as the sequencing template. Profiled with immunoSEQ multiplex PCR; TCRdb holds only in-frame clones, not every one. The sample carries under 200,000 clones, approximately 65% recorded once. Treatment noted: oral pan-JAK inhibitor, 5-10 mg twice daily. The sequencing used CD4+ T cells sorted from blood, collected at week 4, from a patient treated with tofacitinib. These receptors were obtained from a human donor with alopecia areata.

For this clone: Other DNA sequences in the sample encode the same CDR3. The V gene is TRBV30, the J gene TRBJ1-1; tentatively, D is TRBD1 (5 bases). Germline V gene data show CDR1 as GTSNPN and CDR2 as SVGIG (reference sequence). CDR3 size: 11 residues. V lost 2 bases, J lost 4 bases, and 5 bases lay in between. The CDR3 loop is CAWSRGTEAFF. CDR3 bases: TGTGCCTGGAGTAGGGGCACTGAAGCTTTCTTT.

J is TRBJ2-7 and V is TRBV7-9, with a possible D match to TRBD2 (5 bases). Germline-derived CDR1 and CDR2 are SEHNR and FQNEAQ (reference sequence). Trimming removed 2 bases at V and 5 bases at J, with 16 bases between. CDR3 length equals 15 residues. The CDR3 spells CASSLRELSPHEQYF. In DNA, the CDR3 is TGTGCCAGCAGCTTACGGGAATTGTCCCCCCACGAGCAGTACTTC.

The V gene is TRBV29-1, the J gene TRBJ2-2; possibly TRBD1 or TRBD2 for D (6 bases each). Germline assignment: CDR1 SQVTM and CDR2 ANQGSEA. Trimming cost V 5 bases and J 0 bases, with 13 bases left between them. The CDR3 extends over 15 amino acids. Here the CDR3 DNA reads TGCAGCGTTCTTAAGGGGGGTTCGAACACCGGGGAGCTGTTTTTT. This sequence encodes CSVLKGGSNTGELFF.

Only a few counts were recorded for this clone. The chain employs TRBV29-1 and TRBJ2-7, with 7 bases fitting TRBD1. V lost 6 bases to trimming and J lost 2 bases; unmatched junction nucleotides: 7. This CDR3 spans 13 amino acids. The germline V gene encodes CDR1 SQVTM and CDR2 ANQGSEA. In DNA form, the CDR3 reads TGCAGCGTCAGGACAGGCTTTACCTACGAGCAGTACTTC. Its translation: CSVRTGFTYEQYF.

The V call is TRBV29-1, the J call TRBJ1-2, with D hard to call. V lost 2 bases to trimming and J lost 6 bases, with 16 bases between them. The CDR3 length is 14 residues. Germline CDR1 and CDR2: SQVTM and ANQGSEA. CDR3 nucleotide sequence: TGCAGCGTTGAAAATCGGGCGGGCTTGGATGGCTACACCTTC. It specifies CSVENRAGLDGYTF.

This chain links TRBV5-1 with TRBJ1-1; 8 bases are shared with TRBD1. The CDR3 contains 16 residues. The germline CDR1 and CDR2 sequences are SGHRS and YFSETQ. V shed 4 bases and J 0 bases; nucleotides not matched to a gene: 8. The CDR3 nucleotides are TGCGCCAGCAGCACCGGGACAGGACATATGAACACTGAAGCTTTCTTT. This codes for CASSTGTGHMNTEAFF.

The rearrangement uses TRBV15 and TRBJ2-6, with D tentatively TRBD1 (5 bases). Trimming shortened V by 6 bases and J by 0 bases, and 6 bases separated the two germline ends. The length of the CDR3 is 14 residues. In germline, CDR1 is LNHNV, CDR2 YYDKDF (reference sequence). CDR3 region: CATRDNSGANVLTF. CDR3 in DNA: TGTGCCACCAGGGACAACTCTGGGGCCAACGTCCTGACTTTC.

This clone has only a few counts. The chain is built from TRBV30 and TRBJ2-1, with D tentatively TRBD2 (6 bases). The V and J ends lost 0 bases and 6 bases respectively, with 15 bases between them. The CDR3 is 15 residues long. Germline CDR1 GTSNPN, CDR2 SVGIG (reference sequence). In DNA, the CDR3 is TGTGCCTGGAGTGTAGCGGGCGGAACCCTCAATGAGCAGTTCTTC. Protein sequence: CAWSVAGGTLNEQFF.

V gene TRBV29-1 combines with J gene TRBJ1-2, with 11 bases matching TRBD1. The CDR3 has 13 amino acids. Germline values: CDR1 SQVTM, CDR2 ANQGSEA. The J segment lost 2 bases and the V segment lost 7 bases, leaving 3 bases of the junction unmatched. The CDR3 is CSAGQGANYGYTF. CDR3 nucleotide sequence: TGCAGCGCCGGACAGGGGGCGAACTATGGCTACACCTTC.

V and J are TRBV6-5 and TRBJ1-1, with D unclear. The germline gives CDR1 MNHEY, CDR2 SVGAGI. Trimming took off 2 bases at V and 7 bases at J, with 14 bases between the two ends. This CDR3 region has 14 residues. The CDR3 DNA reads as TGTGCCAGCAGTTACGTCCCCGGAGGCATTGAAGCTTTCTTT. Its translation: CASSYVPGGIEAFF.

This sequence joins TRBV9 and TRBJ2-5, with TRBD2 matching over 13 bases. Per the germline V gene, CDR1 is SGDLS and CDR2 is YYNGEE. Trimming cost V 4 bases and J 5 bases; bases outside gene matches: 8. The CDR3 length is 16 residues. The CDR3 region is CASSPTSGGIQETQYF. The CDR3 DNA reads TGTGCCAGCAGCCCGACTAGCGGGGGGATACAGGAGACCCAGTACTTC. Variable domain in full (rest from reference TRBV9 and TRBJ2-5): DSGVTQTPKHLITATGQRVTLRCSPRSGDLSVYWYQQSLDQGLQFLIQYYNGEERAKGNILERFSAQQFPDLHSELNLSSLELGDSALYFCASSPTSGGIQETQYFGPGTRLLVL.

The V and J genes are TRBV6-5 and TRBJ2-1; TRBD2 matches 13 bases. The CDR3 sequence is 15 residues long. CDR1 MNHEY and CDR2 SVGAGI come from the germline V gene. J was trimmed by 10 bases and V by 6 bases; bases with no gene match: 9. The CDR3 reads CASSTTSGGRSEQFF. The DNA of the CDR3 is TGTGCCAGCAGCACGACTAGCGGGGGGCGTAGCGAGCAGTTCTTC.